This is a list of T cell receptor beta chains from one sample in a study of blood T cell repertoires in COVID-19. Sequenced by immunoSEQ multiplex PCR; TCRdb stores in-frame clones only, minus some. The sample shows around 210,000 clones, approximately 80% of them seen only once. The material sequenced was peripheral blood. These receptors all come from a man in his sixties with COVID-19, enrolled during active disease. The CDR3 runs from the conserved cysteine through the conserved F or W. Expanded clones get a size class; other rows say once, few or many, or leave the size out.

J: TRBJ1-1
V: TRBV9
size: .
CDR3: CASSPGTGGTEAFF

J: TRBJ2-1
V: TRBV19
size: .
CDR3: CASSIGSWRALYNEQFF

J: TRBJ1-3
V: TRBV6-5
size: .
CDR3: CASRTHSSGNTIYF

J: TRBJ1-2
V: TRBV18
size: few
CDR3: CASSDTARGNNYGYTF

J: TRBJ1-1
V: TRBV14
size: .
CDR3: CASSQAGTEAFF

J: TRBJ1-2
V: TRBV16
size: few
CDR3: CASSQWVARGFNYGYTF

J: TRBJ2-5
V: TRBV20-1
size: .
CDR3: CSASRGSAGTQYF

J: TRBJ1-1
V: TRBV6-5
size: .
CDR3: CASSYSGGMNTEAFF

J: TRBJ1-4
V: TRBV18
size: once
CDR3: CASSPVTGVGEKLFF

J: TRBJ1-4
V: TRBV19
size: many
CDR3: CASRRRGEKLFF

J: TRBJ2-5
V: TRBV6-2/TRBV6-3
size: .
CDR3: CASSYPREAGKTQYF

J: TRBJ2-1
V: TRBV28
size: few
CDR3: CASSPIGGTYNEQFF

J: TRBJ2-2
V: TRBV28
size: once
CDR3: CASKRPAGYPGELFF

J: TRBJ2-3
V: TRBV27
size: .
CDR3: CASTSIAGAGTDTQYF

J: TRBJ1-3
V: TRBV7-2
size: once
CDR3: CASTPTGSGNTIYF

J: TRBJ1-6
V: TRBV21-1
size: .
CDR3: CASSKRGGSSYNSPLHF

J: TRBJ1-3
V: TRBV7-2
size: .
CDR3: CASSSRLPSGNTIYF

J: TRBJ1-1
V: TRBV30
size: .
CDR3: CAWSVGGAGRAFF

J: TRBJ1-1
V: TRBV30
size: .
CDR3: CAWARVMNTEAFF

J: TRBJ2-7
V: TRBV6-5
size: few
CDR3: CASTRDRGSNEQYF

J: TRBJ1-1
V: TRBV18
size: once
CDR3: CATSPGRNTEAFF

J: TRBJ2-7
V: TRBV20-1
size: .
CDR3: CSASPYRDRKNLDYEQYF

J: TRBJ2-7
V: TRBV11-2
size: once
CDR3: CASSRLHDASAGEQYF

J: TRBJ1-2
V: TRBV14
size: few
CDR3: CASSRGGGYGYTF

J: TRBJ1-4
V: TRBV29-1
size: .
CDR3: CSVSFNEKLFF

J: TRBJ1-3
V: TRBV30
size: .
CDR3: CAWRDRAFSGNTIYF

J: TRBJ1-4
V: TRBV7-9
size: once
CDR3: CASSLNEANEKLFF

J: TRBJ2-2
V: TRBV7-7
size: .
CDR3: CASSSGWTGELFF

J: TRBJ2-5
V: TRBV7-2
size: .
CDR3: CASSLSGRGRETQYF

J: TRBJ1-5
V: TRBV7-2
size: few
CDR3: CASSFSRNQPQHF

J: TRBJ1-2
V: TRBV7-2
size: .
CDR3: CASSLDRGGYGYTF

J: TRBJ1-1
V: TRBV3-1/TRBV3-2
size: .
CDR3: CASSQSFEAFF

J: TRBJ1-1
V: TRBV6-5
size: few
CDR3: CASSLGQGGAFF

J: TRBJ1-1
V: TRBV7-8
size: .
CDR3: CASSLEGARTEAFF

J: TRBJ1-1
V: TRBV7-8
size: .
CDR3: CASSLGAYTEAFF

J: TRBJ2-1
V: TRBV27
size: .
CDR3: CASSFRRLAGYNEQFF

J: TRBJ2-2
V: TRBV27
size: .
CDR3: CASSLEGRGTGELFF

J: TRBJ2-3
V: TRBV5-4
size: .
CDR3: CASSVTGGEDTQYF

J: TRBJ2-7
V: TRBV5-1
size: .
CDR3: CASSLGGTRTYEQYF

J: TRBJ2-2
V: TRBV18
size: .
CDR3: CASSQRLAGETGELFF

J: TRBJ1-1
V: TRBV14
size: once
CDR3: CASSHQGSRLGAFF

J: TRBJ2-2
V: TRBV12-3/TRBV12-4
size: .
CDR3: CASSNTGELFF

J: TRBJ2-7
V: TRBV7-2
size: few
CDR3: CASSNPGGGRYYEQYF

J: TRBJ2-4
V: TRBV7-3
size: .
CDR3: CASSLTDRLGIQYF

J: TRBJ2-7
V: TRBV20-1
size: .
CDR3: CSANDPGLAGEEQYF

J: TRBJ1-3
V: TRBV7-9
size: .
CDR3: CASSSGPGAGNTIYF

J: TRBJ1-3
V: TRBV7-2
size: .
CDR3: CASSLEAGAGNTIYF

J: TRBJ1-2
V: TRBV6-6
size: .
CDR3: CASRTDREGYTF

J: TRBJ2-7
V: TRBV6-5
size: .
CDR3: CASTPRLGYEQYF

J: TRBJ1-5
V: TRBV15
size: .
CDR3: CATGPGNQPQHF

J: TRBJ2-5
V: TRBV7-2
size: .
CDR3: CASSISRGWETQYF

J: TRBJ2-1
V: TRBV18
size: few
CDR3: CASSPPSRSRDEQFF

J: TRBJ1-1
V: TRBV7-2
size: .
CDR3: CASSSIHRGPAGTEAFF

J: TRBJ1-2
V: TRBV19
size: .
CDR3: CASTPQGAYYGYTF

J: TRBJ2-7
V: TRBV6-6
size: .
CDR3: CASSPKDRGSYEQYF